The clone carrying this TCR beta chain was seen a few times. Its antigen is currently unknown. This record comes from a study of T cells in Graves' hyperthyroidism and ophthalmopathy. Study-wide points: Most thyroid clonotypes expanded above 0.001 were also detected in blood.

Researchers amplified the TCR beta CDR3 regions from RNA transcripts. Primed by the HTBI set, a first-round RT-PCR was run on the TCR CDR3. TCRdb re-derived calls from the multiplex PCR reads in MiXCR, one entry per CDR3 protein. The table has 300,000 to 350,000 distinct CDR3 sequences, approximately 16% seen once. The CDR3 runs to 14 residues. V lost 2 bases to trimming and J lost 8 bases; unmatched junction nucleotides: 6. Germline V gene lookup returns CDR1 WSHSY and CDR2 SAAADI. Clinical symptoms, serum thyroxine and TRAb, thyroid ultrasound and orbital computed tomography together formed the diagnostic basis.

This chain connects TRBV10-2 to TRBJ2-1; 7 nucleotides match TRBD1. This TCR was recovered from a man aged 25 to 40 with Graves' hyperthyroidism. Sequences were obtained from blood. The CDR3 is CASSETGESDEQFF. The CDR3 region has the DNA TGCGCCAGCAGTGAGACAGGGGAATCTGATGAGCAGTTCTTC.